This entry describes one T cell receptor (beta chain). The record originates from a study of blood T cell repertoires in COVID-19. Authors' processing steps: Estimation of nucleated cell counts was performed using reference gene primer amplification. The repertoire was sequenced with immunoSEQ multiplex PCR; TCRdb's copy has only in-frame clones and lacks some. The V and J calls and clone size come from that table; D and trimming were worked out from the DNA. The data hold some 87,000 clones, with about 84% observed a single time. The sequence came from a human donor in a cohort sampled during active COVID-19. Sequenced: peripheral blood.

Written as DNA, the CDR3 is TGTGCCATCAGTGGATTGGACAGGGAATACGAGCAGTACTTC. Amino acids: CAISGLDREYEQYF. The V and J genes are TRBV10-3 and TRBJ2-7; 8 nucleotides agree with TRBD1. The CDR3 has 14 amino acids. V was pared by 4 bases and J by 4 bases, with 6 bases of the junction left unmatched. The germline CDR1 and CDR2 sequences are ENHRY and SYGVKD.